This is a list of T cell receptor beta chains from one sample in a study of metastatic and nonmetastatic thyroid tumors. TCRdb reprocessed the PCR reads via MiXCR. The sample lists 10,000 to 13,000 clones; less than 50% were seen once. Sequenced sample: tumor tissue. These receptors came from a female donor with papillary thyroid cancer or a benign thyroid nodule (not recorded which). Some clones in this sample may be carry-over from other donors' samples. CDR3s include the opening cysteine and the closing phenylalanine or tryptophan. D genes are given only for firm matches. Not every row has a clone size; where given, it reads once, few, many or a size class.

clone size | J gene | V gene | D gene | CDR3 protein | CDR3 DNA
few | TRBJ2-2 | TRBV12-3/TRBV12-4 | . | CASSFSGELFF | TGTGCCAGCAGTTTCTCCGGGGAGCTGTTTTTT
few | TRBJ2-1 | TRBV24-1 | TRBD1 | CATSDFRGQKYNEQFF | TGTGCCACCAGTGATTTCCGGGGACAGAAGTACAATGAGCAGTTCTTC
. | TRBJ2-3 | TRBV7-2 | . | CASSPTPDGTQYF | TGTGCCAGCAGCCCAACGCCGGATGGTACGCAGTATTTT
. | TRBJ2-1 | TRBV19 | . | CASSIEALQLPLYNEQFF | TGTGCCAGTAGTATAGAGGCCCTACAACTACCCCTCTACAATGAGCAGTTCTTC
large | TRBJ1-6 | TRBV12-3/TRBV12-4 | . | CASSFEIYSPLHF | TGTGCCAGCAGTTTCGAGATTTATTCACCCCTCCACTTT
. | TRBJ2-1 | TRBV27 | TRBD2 | CASSLRITREVYNEQFF | TGTGCCAGCAGTTTACGAATTACACGGGAGGTCTACAATGAGCAGTTCTTC
few | TRBJ1-2 | TRBV6-2/TRBV6-3 | . | CASKPPGYYGYTF | TGTGCCAGCAAACCTCCTGGCTACTATGGCTACACCTTC
. | TRBJ1-5 | TRBV2 | . | CASRAMQHNQPQHF | TGTGCCAGCAGAGCAATGCAGCACAATCAGCCCCAGCATTTT
few | TRBJ2-7 | TRBV20-1 | TRBD2 | CSALLAGATYEQYF | TGCAGTGCTCTACTAGCGGGGGCGACCTACGAGCAGTACTTC
few | TRBJ1-3 | TRBV28 | . | CASSLRGNTIYF | TGTGCCAGCAGTTTACGTGGAAACACCATATATTTT
large | TRBJ1-1 | TRBV28 | TRBD1 | CASNRDRVNTEAFF | TGTGCCAGCAATCGCGACAGGGTTAACACTGAAGCTTTCTTT
few | TRBJ2-1 | TRBV27 | . | CASSGSESSYNEQFF | TGTGCCAGCAGTGGGAGCGAGAGCTCCTACAATGAGCAGTTCTTC
. | TRBJ2-3 | TRBV18 | TRBD1 | CASSPGTGGDTQYF | TGTGCCAGCTCACCTGGGACAGGGGGAGATACGCAGTATTTT
large | TRBJ1-1 | TRBV6-4 | . | CASSKTVNTEAFF | TGTGCCAGCAGTAAAACAGTGAACACTGAAGCTTTCTTT
few | TRBJ1-2 | TRBV28 | . | CASSLEAGANGYTF | TGTGCCAGCAGTTTAGAGGCGGGGGCAAATGGCTACACCTTC
. | TRBJ1-2 | TRBV7-2 | TRBD1 | CASSFQRRGTGGRANYGYTF | TGTGCCAGCAGCTTTCAGCGACGTGGGACAGGGGGGAGAGCTAACTATGGCTACACCTTC
few | TRBJ1-5 | TRBV28 | TRBD1 | CASSSGQGDLSNQPQHF | TGTGCCAGCAGTTCCGGACAGGGGGACCTTAGCAATCAGCCCCAGCATTTT
. | TRBJ2-5 | TRBV3-1 | . | CASSQDKRGRETQYF | TGTGCCAGCAGCCAAGATAAGAGGGGGAGAGAGACCCAGTACTTC
large | TRBJ2-7 | TRBV5-1 | TRBD1 | CASKPGQGGLYEQYF | TGCGCCAGCAAACCCGGACAGGGGGGTTTGTACGAGCAGTACTTC
. | TRBJ2-3 | TRBV11-1 | TRBD2 | CASSLGSSGGTDTQYF | TGTGCCAGCAGCTTAGGCTCTAGCGGGGGTACAGATACGCAGTATTTT
many | TRBJ2-2 | TRBV6-1 | TRBD1 | CASYETGDSTGELFF | TGTGCCAGCTACGAGACAGGGGATAGCACCGGGGAGCTGTTTTTT
. | TRBJ1-2 | TRBV12-3/TRBV12-4 | . | CASSFRGGYTF | TGTGCCAGCAGTTTCAGGGGTGGCTACACCTTC
. | TRBJ1-1 | TRBV6-5 | TRBD1 | CASSYGDREAFF | TGTGCCAGCAGTTACGGCGACAGGGAGGCTTTCTTT